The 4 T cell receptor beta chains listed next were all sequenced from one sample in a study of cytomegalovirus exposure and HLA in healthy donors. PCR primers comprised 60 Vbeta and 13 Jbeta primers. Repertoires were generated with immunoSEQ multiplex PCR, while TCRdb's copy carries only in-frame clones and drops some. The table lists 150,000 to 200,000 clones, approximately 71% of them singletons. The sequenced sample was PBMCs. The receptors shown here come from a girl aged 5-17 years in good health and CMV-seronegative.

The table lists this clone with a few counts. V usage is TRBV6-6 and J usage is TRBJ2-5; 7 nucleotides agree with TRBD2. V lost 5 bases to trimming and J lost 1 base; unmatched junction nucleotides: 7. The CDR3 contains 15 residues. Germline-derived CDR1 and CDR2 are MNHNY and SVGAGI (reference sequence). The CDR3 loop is CASSGPAGVQETQYF. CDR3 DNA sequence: TGTGCCAGCAGTGGGCCGGCGGGGGTCCAAGAGACCCAGTACTTC.

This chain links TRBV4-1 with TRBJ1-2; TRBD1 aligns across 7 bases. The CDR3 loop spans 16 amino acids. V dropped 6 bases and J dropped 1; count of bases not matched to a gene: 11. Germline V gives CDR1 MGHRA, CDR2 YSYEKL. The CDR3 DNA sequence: TGCGCCAGCAGGCAGCAAGAGAGACAGGGTAACTATGGCTACACCTTC. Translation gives CASRQQERQGNYGYTF.

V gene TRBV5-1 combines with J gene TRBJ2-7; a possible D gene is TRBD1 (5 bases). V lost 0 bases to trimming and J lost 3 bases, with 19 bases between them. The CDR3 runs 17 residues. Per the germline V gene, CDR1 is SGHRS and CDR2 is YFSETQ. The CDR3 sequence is CASSLDIQGSNFYEQYF. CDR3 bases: TGCGCCAGCAGCTTGGATATTCAGGGTTCGAATTTCTACGAGCAGTACTTC.

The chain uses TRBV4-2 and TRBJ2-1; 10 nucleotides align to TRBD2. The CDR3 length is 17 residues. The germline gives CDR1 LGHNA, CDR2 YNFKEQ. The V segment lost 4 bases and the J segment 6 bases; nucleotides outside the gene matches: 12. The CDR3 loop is CASSPEGVAGGSNEQFF. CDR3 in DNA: TGTGCCAGCAGCCCTGAGGGGGTAGCGGGGGGTTCCAATGAGCAGTTCTTC.